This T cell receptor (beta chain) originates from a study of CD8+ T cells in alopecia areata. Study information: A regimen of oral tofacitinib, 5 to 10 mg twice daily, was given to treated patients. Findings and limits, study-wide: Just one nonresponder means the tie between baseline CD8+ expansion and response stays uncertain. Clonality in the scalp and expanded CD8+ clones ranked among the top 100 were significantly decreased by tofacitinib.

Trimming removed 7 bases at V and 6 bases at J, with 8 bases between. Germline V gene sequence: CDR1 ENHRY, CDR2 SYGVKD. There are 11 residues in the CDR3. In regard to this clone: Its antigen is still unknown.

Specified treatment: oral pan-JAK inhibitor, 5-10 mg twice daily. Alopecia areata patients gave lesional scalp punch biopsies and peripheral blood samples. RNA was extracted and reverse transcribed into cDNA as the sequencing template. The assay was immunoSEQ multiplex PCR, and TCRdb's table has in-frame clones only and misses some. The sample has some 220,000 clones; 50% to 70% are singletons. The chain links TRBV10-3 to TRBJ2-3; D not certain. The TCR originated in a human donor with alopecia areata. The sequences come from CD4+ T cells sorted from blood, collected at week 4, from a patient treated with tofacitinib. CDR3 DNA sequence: TGTGCCATCAAATTGGCCGATACGCAGTATTTT. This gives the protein CAIKLADTQYF.